This T cell receptor (beta chain) was documented in a study of T cell changes during pregnancy in multiple sclerosis. Only in-frame clones appear in the TCRdb table, and some are missing; sequencing was by immunoSEQ multiplex PCR. The sample contains approximately 71,000 clones, approximately 94% of which appear only once. This clone came up a few times. This CDR3 has 16 amino acids. Germline V gene sequence: CDR1 MGHRA, CDR2 YSYEKL. The V segment lost 1 base and the J segment 1 base; nucleotides outside the gene matches: 5. This TCR derives from a female donor with multiple sclerosis, enrolled in a pregnancy study. The chain joins TRBV4-1 to TRBJ2-3, with 7 bases matching TRBD2. Material: peripheral blood, obtained in the third trimester of pregnancy. The DNA of the CDR3 is TGCGCCAGCAGCCAAGTGGGAACTAGCGGCACAGATACGCAGTATTTT. This translates into CASSQVGTSGTDTQYF.